One and the same sample provided the 19 T cell receptor beta chains below, sequenced in a study of regulatory T cells in long-lasting Graves disease. The authors built TCR beta libraries using iRepertoire HTBI primers and Arm-PCR of CDR3 regions. TCRdb recomputed calls from the multiplex PCR reads with MiXCR, one row per CDR3 protein. This sample has approximately 380,000 distinct CDR3 sequences; around 20% occur once, and the top ten carry around 20%. The sample's time point: persistent/refractory GD, antithyroid drugs over 5 years with positive TRAb. RNA extracted from PBMCs served as the sequencing template. Sequenced here: peripheral blood mononuclear cells (PBMCs), sampled when the disease was refractory, from a patient treated with antithyroid drugs. Receptors originate from a female donor with Graves disease.

This chain connects TRBV10-3 to TRBJ2-7; TRBD1 agrees at 8 bases. The CDR3 is made up of 16 amino acids. V shed 4 bases, J shed 3 bases, and the junction held 11 bases outside the gene matches. CDR1 is ENHRY, CDR2 SYGVKD, per germline. The CDR3 spells CAISGKQGGGNYEQYF. In DNA, the CDR3 is TGTGCCATCAGTGGCAAACAGGGGGGTGGAAACTACGAGCAGTACTTC.

This clonotype was seen repeatedly, ten times or more. This chain connects TRBV24-1 to TRBJ1-5; 8 bases agree with TRBD1. The CDR3 is 14 residues long. Germline V gene lookup returns CDR1 KGHDR and CDR2 SFDVKD. V shed 7 bases and J 3 bases; nucleotides not matched to a gene: 4. CDR3 residues: CATSQTGVNQPQHF. CDR3 nucleotide sequence: TGTGCCACCAGCCAGACAGGGGTCAATCAGCCCCAGCATTTT.

This clonotype was counted only a few times. V gene TRBV19 combines with J gene TRBJ1-1; a weak D match, TRBD1 (5 bases). The CDR3 length is 14 residues. V was cut by 4 bases and J by 0 bases, with 9 bases left in between. Germline V gives CDR1 LNHDA, CDR2 SQIVND (reference sequence). Written as DNA, the CDR3 is TGTGCCAGTAGTACCAGGGACCTGAACACTGAAGCTTTCTTT. Amino acid sequence: CASSTRDLNTEAFF.

This clonotype was seen more than once but under ten times. V gene TRBV20-1 combines with J gene TRBJ2-7, with 9 bases lining up with TRBD1. V gave up 5 bases and J gave up 6 bases; unmatched junction bases: 11. The germline gives CDR1 DFQATT, CDR2 SNEGSKA (reference sequence). The CDR3 loop spans 14 amino acids. The CDR3 loop is CSARAGTGTVEQYF. The CDR3, as DNA: TGCAGTGCTCGAGCCGGGACAGGGACGGTCGAGCAGTACTTC.

This clonotype was counted at least ten times. The V gene is TRBV6-5, the J gene TRBJ2-7; 8 nucleotides match TRBD1. The CDR3 contains 17 residues. Per the germline V gene, CDR1 is MNHEY and CDR2 is SVGAGI. V was pared by 4 bases and J by 3 bases, with 14 bases of the junction left unmatched. In DNA, the CDR3 is TGTGCCAGCAGTTTTTCGGCTGTTGGGGACAGGCTCTACGAGCAGTACTTC. This codes for CASSFSAVGDRLYEQYF.

This clonotype was observed at least ten times. The chain uses TRBV10-3 and TRBJ1-1; D gene uncertain. This CDR3 has 13 residues. Trimming removed 8 bases from V and 1 base from J, with 11 bases in between. Germline-derived CDR1 and CDR2 are ENHRY and SYGVKD. CDR3 coding DNA: TGTGCCATCGGAATAGGACGGAACACTGAAGCTTTCTTT. The encoded protein is CAIGIGRNTEAFF.

This clonotype was observed many times. V and J are TRBV2 and TRBJ2-7; D might be TRBD1 or TRBD2, each matching 5 bases. Trimming removed 5 bases from V and 7 bases from J, with 18 bases in between. The CDR3 length is 14 residues. Germline CDR1 reads SNHLY; CDR2 reads FYNNEI. DNA for the CDR3: TGTGCCAGCAGTCGCTCCCGGGACCTGGGGGAGCAGTACTTC. Protein: CASSRSRDLGEQYF.

This clonotype was recorded a few times. The chain combines TRBV18 with TRBJ2-2, with TRBD1 matching 8 bases. J was trimmed by 4 bases and V by 3 bases; bases with no gene match: 1. Germline CDR1 KGHSH, CDR2 LQKENI. The CDR3 has 14 residues. The CDR3 region has the DNA TGTGCCAGCTCACCGGGACAGGTCACCGGGGAGCTGTTTTTT. Encoded protein: CASSPGQVTGELFF.

The chain recombines TRBV12-3 or TRBV12-4 with TRBJ2-1; TRBD1 is a possible D gene (6 bases). The CDR3 runs 15 residues. V was cut by 1 base and J by 8 bases, with 15 bases left in between. The CDR3 region is CASSLVPGQTDEQFF. The CDR3 region has the DNA TGTGCCAGCAGTTTAGTACCTGGACAGACAGATGAGCAGTTCTTC.

This clonotype was counted ten times or more. The CDR3 DNA reads TGTGCCATCAGCACAGGCGACCAAGAGACCCAGTACTTC. Translated: CAISTGDQETQYF. This sequence joins TRBV10-3 and TRBJ2-5; D may be TRBD1 (5 bases). The length of the CDR3 is 13 residues. Germline CDR1 and CDR2: ENHRY and SYGVKD. V shed 6 bases and J shed 0 bases, with 8 bases lying between them.

This sequence joins TRBV5-1 and TRBJ2-2; a possible D gene is TRBD2 (6 bases). V was clipped by 1 base and J by 0 bases, with 10 bases between them. This CDR3 has 16 amino acids. Germline V gene data show CDR1 as SGHRS and CDR2 as YFSETQ. CDR3 residues: CASSLTAGTNTGELFF. Written as DNA, the CDR3 is TGCGCCAGCAGCTTGACGGCGGGAACGAACACCGGGGAGCTGTTTTTT.

CDR3 DNA: TGTGCCTGGAGTGCCCGGGACAGGGGGGACACTGAAGCTTTCTTT. It is translated as CAWSARDRGDTEAFF. The V gene is TRBV30, the J gene TRBJ1-1, with 11 bases aligning to TRBD1. CDR3 length: 15 amino acids. V was clipped by 1 base and J by 3 bases; unmatched bases: 4. The germline V gene has CDR1 GTSNPN and CDR2 SVGIG (reference sequence).

The gene calls are TRBV12-3 or TRBV12-4 and TRBJ2-7; 10 positions match TRBD1. The CDR3 consists of 17 residues. V lost 4 bases to trimming and J lost 4 bases; unmatched junction nucleotides: 13. DNA of the CDR3: TGTGCCAGCAGTTCCCCCACGCGCCGGGACAGGGGTTACGAGCAGTACTTC. This codes for CASSSPTRRDRGYEQYF.

This clonotype has ten or more counts. V gene TRBV12-3 or TRBV12-4 combines with J gene TRBJ2-5; D is uncertain. The CDR3 has 14 amino acids. V was clipped by 4 bases and J by 5 bases, with 14 bases between them. The CDR3 protein is CASSSTGERETQYF. The CDR3 nucleotides are TGTGCCAGCAGTTCCACTGGCGAGAGGGAGACCCAGTACTTC.

This sequence joins TRBV9 and TRBJ2-7, with TRBD1 matching 11 bases. V lost 3 bases, J lost 2 bases, and 4 bases stayed unmatched. This CDR3 spans 15 amino acids. CDR1 and CDR2 (germline): SGDLS, YYNGEE. DNA of the CDR3: TGTGCCAGCAGCGCCGGGACAGGGGGGACCTACGAGCAGTACTTC. This gives the protein CASSAGTGGTYEQYF.

This clonotype appeared a single time. The gene calls are TRBV4-2 and TRBJ2-5, with 8 positions matching TRBD2. With V trimmed by 1 base and J by 4 bases, 5 bases remained unmatched. In germline, CDR1 is LGHNA, CDR2 YNFKEQ. The CDR3 extends over 15 amino acids. CDR3: CASSQVGLAGETQYF. In DNA form, the CDR3 reads TGTGCCAGCAGCCAAGTAGGCCTAGCGGGAGAGACCCAGTACTTC.

As regards this clonotype: No conserved phenylalanine or tryptophan is present at the end of the CDR3, so a read error is the likely explanation. The limits of the CDR3 on the DNA are not certain, so only TCRdb's listed CDR3 is given. The chain uses TRBV4-1 and TRBJ2-7; the D call in the table, TRBD2, was not verified against the DNA. Including both end residues, the CDR3 is 8 amino acids long. The germline CDR1 and CDR2 sequences are MGHRA and YSYEKL. Here the CDR3 reads CASSQEGG.

The V gene is TRBV27, the J gene TRBJ1-2, with D possibly being TRBD1 (5 bases). This CDR3 spans 15 amino acids. The V gene's germline CDR1 is MNHEY and CDR2 SMNVEV (reference sequence). Trimming took 6 bases from V and 5 from J, leaving 19 bases between them. The CDR3, as DNA: TGTGCCAGCAGAACCTCCGGGACTGCCTCTTATGGCTACACCTTC. The encoded protein is CASRTSGTASYGYTF.

The chain joins TRBV19 to TRBJ1-5; 9 nucleotides align to TRBD1. Germline-derived CDR1 and CDR2 are LNHDA and SQIVND (reference sequence). The CDR3 has 19 amino acids. J lost 0 bases, V lost 11 bases, and 20 bases had no gene match. The CDR3 loop reads CAASRSDGQGKNSNQPQHF. As DNA, the CDR3 is TGTGCCGCCAGTCGGTCGGATGGACAGGGGAAAAATAGCAATCAGCCCCAGCATTTT.